The next 19 T cell receptor beta chains were all read from a single sample in a study of T-cell reconstitution after alpha-beta-depleted transplantation in children. For TCRbeta, the library was prepared with unique molecular identifiers. TCRdb re-derived calls from the PCR reads in MiXCR, one entry per CDR3 protein. The sample has roughly 200,000 distinct CDR3 sequences; roughly 10% are singletons. Material: PBMCs, obtained before TCRalphabeta/CD19-depleted stem cell transplant. The receptors originated from a child younger than two with acute myeloid leukemia, due to receive a stem cell transplant.

This clonotype was observed a handful of times. The V gene is TRBV11-3, the J gene TRBJ1-1, with no clear D. Per the germline V gene, CDR1 is SGHNT and CDR2 is YENEEA. V lost 1 base, J lost 6 bases, and 9 bases lay in between. The CDR3 consists of 13 residues. In DNA, the CDR3 is TGTGCCAGCAGCTTAGTTTCGGTAGCTGAAGCTTTCTTT. This translates into CASSLVSVAEAFF.

This clonotype was detected only a few times. This rearrangement joins TRBV20-1 to TRBJ2-7, with a possible D match to TRBD2 (5 bases). The CDR3 spans 14 residues. CDR1 and CDR2 from the germline V gene are DFQATT and SNEGSKA (reference sequence). The germline V and J ends were trimmed by 1 base and 5 bases, with 15 bases remaining between them. CDR3 DNA: TGCAGTGCTAGAGGTCCCCCCCCCGGGAACGAGCAGTACTTC. Protein sequence: CSARGPPPGNEQYF.

This clonotype was detected many times. The chain couples TRBV6-1 to TRBJ1-5, with 8 bases fitting TRBD1. V dropped 6 bases and J dropped 3; count of bases not matched to a gene: 4. CDR1 is MNHNS, CDR2 SASEGT, per germline. This CDR3 contains 14 residues. In nucleotides, the CDR3 is TGTGCCAGCAGCGGACAGGGTTACAATCAGCCCCAGCATTTT. Its protein is CASSGQGYNQPQHF.

This clonotype has more than one count but fewer than ten. The chain recombines TRBV25-1 with TRBJ1-4, with D possibly being TRBD1 (5 bases). CDR3 length: 15 amino acids. Per germline, CDR1 MGHDK and CDR2 SYGVNS. Trimming stripped 1 base from V and 5 bases from J, with 11 bases between. The CDR3 nucleotides read TGTGCCAGCAGTGAATTTGCGGCAGGGAATGAAAAACTGTTTTTT. This codes for CASSEFAAGNEKLFF.

This clonotype was counted a single time. A much more abundant neighbour one base away suggests this may be a read error. The chain joins TRBV3-1 to TRBJ2-7; TRBD1 is a possible D gene (6 bases). V lost 0 bases to trimming and J lost 11 bases, with 11 bases between them. From germline, CDR1 is LGHDT and CDR2 YNNKEL (reference sequence). CDR3 size: 12 residues. CDR3 amino acids: CASSQDLRGKYF. The CDR3, as DNA: TGTGCCAGCAGCCAAGATTTGAGGGGGAAGTACTTC.

This clonotype was detected many times. The V call is TRBV7-9, the J call TRBJ2-7; possibly TRBD1 for D (6 bases). The length of the CDR3 is 15 residues. CDR1 is SEHNR and CDR2 is FQNEAQ in the germline V gene (reference sequence). Trimming pared 5 bases from V and 0 bases from J, leaving 14 bases between. Here the CDR3 DNA reads TGTGCCAGCAGCCAGCAACAGGGCCCCTCCTACGAGCAGTACTTC. Translating it yields CASSQQQGPSYEQYF.

This clonotype was recorded at least ten times. The chain has TRBV12-3 or TRBV12-4 and TRBJ1-2, with D possibly TRBD1 on 5 matching bases. The CDR3 extends over 13 amino acids. The germline V and J ends were trimmed by 3 bases and 4 bases, with 9 bases remaining between them. The CDR3: CASSLPQGYGYTF. In DNA, the CDR3 is TGTGCCAGCAGTTTGCCCCAGGGCTATGGCTACACCTTC.

This clonotype came up many times. This chain links TRBV7-3 with TRBJ1-5, with 9 bases identical to TRBD1. The CDR3 spans 19 residues. The V gene end was trimmed by 4 bases and the J gene end by 2 bases; junction bases not matched to a gene: 15. Germline V lookup: CDR1 SGHTA, CDR2 FQGTGA. In DNA form, the CDR3 reads TGTGCCAGCAGCTCCGGGACAGGGTGGTTAGGGCAAGGCAATCAGCCCCAGCATTTT. This gives the protein CASSSGTGWLGQGNQPQHF.

This clonotype came up many times. This chain connects TRBV20-1 to TRBJ2-1, with TRBD1 matching over 9 bases. The germline V gene encodes CDR1 DFQATT and CDR2 SNEGSKA (reference sequence). After removal of 3 bases from V and 7 bases from J, the junction contained 7 bases not matched to a gene. The CDR3 has 14 residues. CDR3 in DNA: TGCAGTGCTAGGCGCGGACAGGGGTTTAATGAGCAGTTCTTC. It codes for CSARRGQGFNEQFF.

This clonotype was seen repeatedly, ten times or more. The chain combines TRBV19 with TRBJ2-4; TRBD2 is a possible D gene (5 bases). The germline gives CDR1 LNHDA, CDR2 SQIVND (reference sequence). The CDR3 contains 14 residues. Trimming left V 8 bases short and J 6 bases short, with 17 bases between. CDR3: CASGTASSGNIQYF. Written as DNA, the CDR3 is TGTGCCAGTGGAACGGCCAGCAGCGGAAACATTCAGTACTTC.

At least ten counts were recorded for this clonotype. This rearrangement joins TRBV6-2 or TRBV6-3 to TRBJ2-2; possibly TRBD1 for D (5 bases). The CDR3 has 15 amino acids. Trimming removed 10 bases from V and 1 base from J, with 16 bases in between. In germline, CDR1 is MNHEY, CDR2 SVGEGT. The chain's CDR3 is CATRQVGRNTGELFF. The CDR3 DNA is TGTGCCACCCGTCAGGTGGGGCGGAACACCGGGGAGCTGTTTTTT.

This clonotype has at least ten counts. This chain links TRBV2 with TRBJ2-3; D is possibly TRBD1 (5 bases). CDR1 is SNHLY and CDR2 is FYNNEI in the germline V gene. This CDR3 is built from 15 residues. The ends were cut back, 7 bases at V and 2 bases at J, with 16 bases in the middle. CDR3 residues: CASTPQGPNTDTQYF. The CDR3 DNA sequence: TGTGCCAGCACTCCCCAGGGTCCTAACACAGATACGCAGTATTTT.

This clonotype was seen at least ten times. J is TRBJ1-3 and V is TRBV5-1; possibly TRBD1 for D (5 bases). The CDR3 is 17 residues long. Between the trimmed V and J ends, which lost 2 bases and 0 bases, there was a span of 15 bases. The germline gives CDR1 SGHRS, CDR2 YFSETQ. The CDR3 nucleotides read TGCGCCAGCAGCTTTTCAACGCAGCAGGGCTCTGGAAACACCATATATTTT. This codes for CASSFSTQQGSGNTIYF.

There are many counts of this clonotype. V is TRBV7-9 and J is TRBJ1-2; D remains unclear. The length of the CDR3 is 12 residues. Germline CDR1 is SEHNR and CDR2 is FQNEAQ (reference sequence). Trimming removed 3 bases from V and 8 bases from J, with 10 bases in between. For the CDR3, the DNA is TGTGCCAGCAGCTTCCCCTCCCGAGGCTACACCTTC. Residues: CASSFPSRGYTF.

This clonotype showed up just a few times. CDR3 in amino acids: CASRTTGAPIYEQYF. The CDR3 DNA reads TGTGCCAGCAGAACGACAGGGGCCCCTATCTACGAGCAGTACTTC. This chain links TRBV6-1 with TRBJ2-7; 8 nucleotides align to TRBD1. The length of the CDR3 is 15 residues. Germline V CDR1 and CDR2: MNHNS, SASEGT. The V and J ends lost 6 bases and 3 bases, in that order; junction bases with no gene match: 10.

To note about this clonotype: This may be a read error, as it is one base from a much larger clone. The chain joins TRBV5-1 to TRBJ1-6, with 7 nucleotides matching TRBD1. This CDR3 region has 13 residues. Germline CDR1 and CDR2: SGHRS and YFSETQ. CDR3 protein: CTSSFMRGRSLHF. CDR3 nucleotides: TGCACCAGCAGCTTTATGAGGGGGCGGTCCCTCCACTTT.

This clonotype was seen repeatedly, ten times or more. This chain joins TRBV7-2 and TRBJ1-2, with 7 bases matching TRBD1. V was pared by 5 bases and J by 4 bases, with 7 bases of the junction left unmatched. This CDR3 is built from 14 residues. CDR1 is SGHTA, CDR2 FQGNSA, per germline. The DNA for the CDR3 is TGTGCCAGCAGCGCCCGGCAGGGGGTCTATGGCTACACCTTC. Amino acids: CASSARQGVYGYTF.

This clonotype was seen ten or more times. V usage is TRBV12-3 or TRBV12-4 and J usage is TRBJ2-2; 11 bases line up with TRBD2. The CDR3 runs 17 residues. Germline trimming cut 7 bases from V and 6 bases from J; bases unmatched to any gene: 13. In DNA, the CDR3 is TGTGCCAGCACCCTCATTAGCGGGGGGGCCTGGTCCGGGGAGCTGTTTTTT. Protein product: CASTLISGGAWSGELFF.

As to this clonotype: A single base separates this from a much larger clone, so it may be a read error. The chain has TRBV7-2 and TRBJ2-7; 9 bases align to TRBD2. Per germline, CDR1 SGHTA and CDR2 FQGNSA. This CDR3 has 15 amino acids. The CDR3 sequence is CASCLGLAGFYEQSF. The CDR3 DNA is TGTGCCAGCTGCTTAGGTCTAGCGGGGTTCTACGAGCAGTCCTTC.